The TCR beta chain described here comes from a study of T cell responses to AZD1222 COVID-19 vaccine. Clones were sequenced by immunoSEQ multiplex PCR, and TCRdb holds only the in-frame ones, with some missing. The sample lists some 130,000 clones, 80% to 95% occurring once. Points from the study as a whole: Nearly half of the spike-specific TCRs reportedly recognize variant regions that carry no mutations. Spike was spanned by vaccine-associated CD4 TCRs, which were dominant at 160-218 and 743-854.

Comment on this clone: Its antigen is not identified.

This TCR came from an adult in good health. Material: peripheral blood, obtained on day 0 of AZD1222 vaccination.

CDR3: CASSSDRAAPNTEAFF. The CDR3 DNA reads TGTGCCAGCAGCTCGGACAGGGCAGCTCCGAACACTGAAGCTTTCTTT. The rearrangement uses TRBV11-2 and TRBJ1-1; 8 bases line up with TRBD1. Germline CDR1 SGHAT, CDR2 FQNNGV. The CDR3 contains 16 residues. The J segment lost 1 base and the V segment lost 4 bases, leaving 8 bases of the junction unmatched.